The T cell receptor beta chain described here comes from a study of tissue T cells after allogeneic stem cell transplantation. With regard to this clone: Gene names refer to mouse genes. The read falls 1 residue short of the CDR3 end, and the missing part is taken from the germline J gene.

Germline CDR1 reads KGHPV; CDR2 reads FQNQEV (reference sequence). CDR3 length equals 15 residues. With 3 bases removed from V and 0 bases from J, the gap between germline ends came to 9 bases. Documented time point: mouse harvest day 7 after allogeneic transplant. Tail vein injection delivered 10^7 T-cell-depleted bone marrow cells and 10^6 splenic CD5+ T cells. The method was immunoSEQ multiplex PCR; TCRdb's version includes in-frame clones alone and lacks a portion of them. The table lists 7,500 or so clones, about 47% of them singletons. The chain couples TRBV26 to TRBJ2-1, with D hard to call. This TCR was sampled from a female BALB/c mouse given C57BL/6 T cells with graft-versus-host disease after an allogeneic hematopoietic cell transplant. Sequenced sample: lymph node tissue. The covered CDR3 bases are TGTGCCAGCAGTCTAGAGAGAAATAACTATGCTGAGCAGTTC. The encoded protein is CASSLERNNYAEQF. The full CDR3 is CASSLERNNYAEQFF. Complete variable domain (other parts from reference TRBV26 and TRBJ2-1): NSKVIQTPRYLVKGQGQKAKMRCIPEKGHPVVFWYQQNKNNEFKFLINFQNQEVLQQIDMTEKRFSAECPSNSPCSLEIQSSEAGDSALYLCASSLERNNYAEQFFGPGTRLTVL.